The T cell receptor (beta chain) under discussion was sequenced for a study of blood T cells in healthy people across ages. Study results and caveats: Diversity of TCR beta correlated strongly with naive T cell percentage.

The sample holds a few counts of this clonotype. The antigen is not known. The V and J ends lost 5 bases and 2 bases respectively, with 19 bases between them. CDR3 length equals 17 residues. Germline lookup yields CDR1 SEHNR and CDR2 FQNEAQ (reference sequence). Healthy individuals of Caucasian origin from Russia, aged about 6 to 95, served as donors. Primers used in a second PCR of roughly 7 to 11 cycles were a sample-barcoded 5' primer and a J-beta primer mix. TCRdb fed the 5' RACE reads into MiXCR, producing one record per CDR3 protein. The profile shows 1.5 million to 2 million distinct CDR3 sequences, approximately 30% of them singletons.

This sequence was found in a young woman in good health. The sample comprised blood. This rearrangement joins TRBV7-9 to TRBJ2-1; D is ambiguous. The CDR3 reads CASSPRSGRSPYNEQFF. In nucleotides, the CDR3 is TGTGCCAGCAGCCCACGCTCCGGACGTTCACCCTACAATGAGCAGTTCTTC.